The 10 T cell receptor beta chains below come from one sample, sequenced in a study of T-cell memory formation after mild COVID-19. TCRdb processed the 5' RACE reads anew with MiXCR; each CDR3 protein has one entry. The sample contains around 60,000 distinct CDR3 sequences, approximately 9.5% of which appear only once. Material: PBMCs or a T cell subset sorted from them (not recorded which). The receptors derive from a man between 18 and 29 years old who had mild COVID-19 (a few samples of this study predate the infection). Cell type and time point are not known.

This clonotype was detected only a few times. This sequence joins TRBV5-6 and TRBJ2-4; D is possibly TRBD1 (5 bases). The V and J ends lost 5 bases and 1 base respectively, with 13 bases between them. This CDR3 is 15 amino acids long. Germline assignment: CDR1 SGHDT and CDR2 YYEEEE. The CDR3 reads CASRTLAGAKNIQYF. As DNA, the CDR3 is TGTGCCAGCAGGACCCTTGCAGGGGCCAAAAACATTCAGTACTTC.

The chain carries TRBV11-2 and TRBJ2-2; perhaps D is TRBD1 or TRBD2 (6 bases each). The CDR3 loop spans 17 amino acids. Trimming shortened V by 3 bases and J by 2 bases, and 16 bases separated the two germline ends. The germline gives CDR1 SGHAT, CDR2 FQNNGV. The CDR3 is CASSFRGDRTNTGELFF. CDR3 DNA: TGTGCCAGCAGCTTTAGGGGGGACCGGACTAACACCGGGGAGCTGTTTTTT.

A few counts support this clonotype. The chain carries TRBV24-1 and TRBJ2-5; 10 positions agree with TRBD2. V gave up 2 bases and J gave up 5 bases; unmatched junction bases: 10. The CDR3 is 17 residues long. Looked up from germline, CDR1 is KGHDR and CDR2 is SFDVKD. The CDR3 region has the DNA TGTGCCACCAGTGATTCCAGGATAGCGGGGGGATTGGAGACCCAGTACTTC. Translated, it gives CATSDSRIAGGLETQYF.

The chain is built from TRBV4-3 and TRBJ2-5; D may be TRBD2 (5 bases). The CDR3 consists of 14 residues. Germline V CDR1 and CDR2: LGHNA, YSLEER. Trimming stripped 0 bases from V and 5 bases from J, with 10 bases between. The CDR3 protein is CASSQEGDAETQYF. The CDR3 region has the DNA TGCGCCAGCAGCCAAGAGGGAGATGCGGAGACCCAGTACTTC.

V and J are TRBV2 and TRBJ1-6; 9 nucleotides align to TRBD1. This CDR3 is built from 14 residues. J was trimmed by 11 bases and V by 7 bases; bases with no gene match: 9. Per the germline V gene, CDR1 is SNHLY and CDR2 is FYNNEI. CDR3 sequence reads: CASTLTGGETPLHF. CDR3 sequence (DNA): TGTGCCAGCACCTTAACAGGGGGCGAGACACCCCTCCACTTT.

The gene calls are TRBV5-5 and TRBJ2-7, with 9 bases lining up with TRBD1. V shed 4 bases and J 2 bases; nucleotides not matched to a gene: 4. In germline, CDR1 is SGHKS, CDR2 YYEKEE (reference sequence). This CDR3 spans 14 amino acids. CDR3 bases: TGTGCCAGCAGCCGGACAGGGGCGACCTACGAGCAGTACTTC. It encodes CASSRTGATYEQYF.

This clonotype came up a few times. This sequence joins TRBV5-1 and TRBJ1-4; D is possibly TRBD1 (6 bases). The CDR3 consists of 14 residues. Trimming removed 4 bases from V and 3 bases from J, with 10 bases in between. CDR1 and CDR2 (germline): SGHRS, YFSETQ. The CDR3 DNA is TGCGCCAGCAGCCCTACAGGGTCTAATGAAAAACTGTTTTTT. Translating gives CASSPTGSNEKLFF. The entire variable domain, with the rest obtained from reference TRBV5-1 and TRBJ1-4, is as follows: KAGVTQTPRYLIKTRGQQVTLSCSPISGHRSVSWYQQTPGQGLQFLFEYFSETQRNKGNFPGRFSGRQFSNSRSEMNVSTLELGDSALYLCASSPTGSNEKLFFGSGTQLSVL.

This clonotype was seen only a few times. The gene calls are TRBV7-2 and TRBJ2-1; D is unclear. Germline CDR1 SGHTA, CDR2 FQGNSA. The CDR3 runs 14 residues. V dropped 1 base and J dropped 12 bases, with 16 bases sitting between them. CDR3 in amino acids: CASSLENRSGGQFF. The DNA of the CDR3 is TGTGCCAGCAGCTTAGAAAACAGATCCGGTGGGCAGTTCTTC.

This chain links TRBV4-3 with TRBJ2-3; D uncertain. Trimming took 0 bases from V and 4 from J, leaving 5 bases between them. This CDR3 spans 13 amino acids. The germline V gene encodes CDR1 LGHNA and CDR2 YSLEER. CDR3 loop: CASSQDYADTQYF. The CDR3 DNA follows: TGCGCCAGCAGCCAAGATTATGCAGATACGCAGTATTTT.

The V gene is TRBV2, the J gene TRBJ1-2; unclear D gene. The CDR3 sequence is 12 residues long. The V gene lost 7 bases and the J gene lost 4 bases, with 10 bases spanning the gap. CDR1 is SNHLY and CDR2 is FYNNEI in the germline V gene. CDR3 sequence: CASKRDIYGYTF. CDR3 DNA sequence: TGTGCCAGCAAAAGGGATATCTATGGCTACACCTTC.